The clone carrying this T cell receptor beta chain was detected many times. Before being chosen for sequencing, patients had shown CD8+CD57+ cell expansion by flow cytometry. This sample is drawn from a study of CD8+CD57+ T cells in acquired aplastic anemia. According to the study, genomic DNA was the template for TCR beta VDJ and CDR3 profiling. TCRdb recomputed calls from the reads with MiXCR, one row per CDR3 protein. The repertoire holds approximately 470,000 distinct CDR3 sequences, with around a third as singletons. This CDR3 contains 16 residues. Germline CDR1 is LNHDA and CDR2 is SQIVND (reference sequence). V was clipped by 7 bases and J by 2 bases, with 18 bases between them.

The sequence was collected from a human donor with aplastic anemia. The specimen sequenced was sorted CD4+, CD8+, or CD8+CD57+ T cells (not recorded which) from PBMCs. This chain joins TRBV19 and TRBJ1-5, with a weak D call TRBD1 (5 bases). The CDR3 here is CASTQGTGRGNQPQHF. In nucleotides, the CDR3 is TGTGCCAGTACGCAGGGAACGGGAAGAGGCAATCAGCCCCAGCATTTT.